The clone carrying this T cell receptor (beta chain) was seen ten or more times. Antigen: not known. The V and J ends lost 1 base and 4 bases respectively, with 10 bases between them. This CDR3 has 14 amino acids. The germline CDR1 and CDR2 sequences are MGHRA and YSYEKL. Clinical symptoms, serum thyroxine and TRAb, thyroid ultrasound and orbital computed tomography together formed the diagnostic basis. The entry originates in a study of T cells in Graves' hyperthyroidism and ophthalmopathy. Amplified regions were TCR beta CDR3 sequences from RNA transcripts. The study used the HTBI primer set for a first-round RT-PCR of the TCR CDR3. MiXCR, run by TCRdb on the multiplex PCR reads, gives a single entry per CDR3 protein. The sample records fewer than 700,000 distinct CDR3 sequences, 15% to 20% being singletons. Findings of the study overall: For ophthalmopathy, model prediction preceded onset by a median 6.5 months. Clonotypes that were expanded in thyroid above 0.001 mostly appeared in blood too. Separation of ophthalmopathy from stable hyperthyroidism was achieved by a 13 V-J model.

The sample consisted of blood. The sequence was collected from a woman aged 30 to 39 with Graves' hyperthyroidism. V usage is TRBV4-1 and J usage is TRBJ1-2; the D gene is possibly TRBD1 (6 bases). This chain's CDR3 is CASSQGRGTYGYTF. The CDR3 DNA reads as TGCGCCAGCAGCCAAGGCAGGGGAACCTATGGCTACACCTTC.